The present T cell receptor beta chain was sequenced within a study of blood T cell repertoires in COVID-19. Turning to the study itself: In each case, the material was cDNA or gDNA derived from T cells, B-cell-depleted T cells, or PBMCs.

The CDR3 has 15 amino acids. Germline CDR1 and CDR2: SGHVS and FNYEAQ. The junction had 9 bases not matched to a gene; V was cut back by 4 bases and J by 6 bases. This clone came up once. Produced via immunoSEQ multiplex PCR; TCRdb's table is partial and in-frame only. The data hold 250,000 to 350,000 clones, with over 75% observed a single time. This sequence joins TRBV7-6 and TRBJ2-1; 7 positions match TRBD1. The sequence was obtained from a woman between 50 and 59 years old who had recovered from COVID-19. Sequencing was done on a sample of peripheral blood. CDR3: CASSSDPGQTNEQFF. The CDR3 region has the DNA TGTGCCAGCAGCTCCGACCCGGGACAGACCAATGAGCAGTTCTTC.